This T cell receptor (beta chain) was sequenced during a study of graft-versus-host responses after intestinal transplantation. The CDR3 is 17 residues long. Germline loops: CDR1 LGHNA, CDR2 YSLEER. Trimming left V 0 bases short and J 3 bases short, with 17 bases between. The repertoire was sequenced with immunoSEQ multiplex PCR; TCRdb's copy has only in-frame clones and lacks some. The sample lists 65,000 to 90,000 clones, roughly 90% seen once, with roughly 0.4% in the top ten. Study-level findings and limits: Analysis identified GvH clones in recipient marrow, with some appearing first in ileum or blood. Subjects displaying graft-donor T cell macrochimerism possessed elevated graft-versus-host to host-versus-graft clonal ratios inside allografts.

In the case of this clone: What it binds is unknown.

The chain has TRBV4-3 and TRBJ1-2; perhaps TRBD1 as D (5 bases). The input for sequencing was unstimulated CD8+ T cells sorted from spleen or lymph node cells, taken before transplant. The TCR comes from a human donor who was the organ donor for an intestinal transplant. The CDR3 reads CASSQDRTFGDYYGYTF. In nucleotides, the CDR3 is TGCGCCAGCAGCCAAGATAGGACCTTTGGGGACTACTATGGCTACACCTTC.